What follows are 2 T cell receptor beta chains derived from one specimen sequenced in a study of CD8+ T cells in alopecia areata. The treatment: oral pan-JAK inhibitor, 5-10 mg twice daily. Investigators isolated RNA and reverse transcribed it into cDNA to act as the sequencing template. Repertoires were generated with immunoSEQ multiplex PCR, while TCRdb's copy carries only in-frame clones and drops some. This table holds over 150,000 clones, about 60% found once. The sample here was CD8+ T cells sorted from blood, taken at week 24, from a patient treated with tofacitinib. The receptor set was obtained from a human donor with alopecia areata.

This clone was seen more than once but under ten times. V is TRBV6-5 and J is TRBJ1-2, with TRBD1 identical over 7 bases. V lost 2 bases to trimming and J lost 7 bases; unmatched junction nucleotides: 7. The CDR3 consists of 14 residues. From germline, CDR1 is MNHEY and CDR2 SVGAGI. The DNA for the CDR3 is TGTGCCAGCAGTTACACGACAGGGAATAGTGGCTACACCTTC. Translating it yields CASSYTTGNSGYTF.

The J gene is TRBJ1-6, the V gene TRBV6-5; the match to TRBD1 covers 10 bases. CDR1 MNHEY and CDR2 SVGAGI come from the germline V gene. After removal of 2 bases from V and 10 bases from J, the junction contained 5 bases not matched to a gene. The CDR3 runs to 15 residues. In DNA, the CDR3 is TGTGCCAGCAGTTACGGGCCGACAGGGGGCTCACCCCTCCACTTT. Its translation: CASSYGPTGGSPLHF.